This entry lists 8 T cell receptor beta chains sequenced from one sample in a study of radiotherapy plus CTLA-4 blockade in lung cancer. The repertoire was sequenced with immunoSEQ multiplex PCR; TCRdb's copy has only in-frame clones and lacks some. The repertoire holds 60,000 to 70,000 clones, with less than 80% as singletons. This sample comprised peripheral blood, obtained from a patient treated with radiotherapy plus ipilimumab. All receptors derive from a human donor with non-small cell lung cancer who had a complete response to radiotherapy plus ipilimumab.

V gene TRBV2 combines with J gene TRBJ2-3; 7 nucleotides agree with TRBD2. V shed 6 bases, J shed 3 bases, and the junction held 12 bases outside the gene matches. The germline V gene encodes CDR1 SNHLY and CDR2 FYNNEI. This CDR3 region has 16 residues. The DNA for the CDR3 is TGTGCCAGCAGATCGACAAGCGGGGTAATGACAGATACGCAGTATTTT. Its translation is CASRSTSGVMTDTQYF.

The V gene is TRBV10-3, the J gene TRBJ2-1; 13 positions match TRBD2. The CDR3 has 15 residues. V was clipped by 7 bases and J by 5 bases; unmatched bases: 5. Per germline, CDR1 ENHRY and CDR2 SYGVKD. CDR3: CAITPGLAGDNEQFF. The CDR3 region has the DNA TGTGCCATCACCCCTGGACTAGCGGGAGACAATGAGCAGTTCTTC.

The V gene is TRBV4-1, the J gene TRBJ2-3; D is possibly TRBD1 or TRBD2 (5 bases each). Germline loops: CDR1 MGHRA, CDR2 YSYEKL. The V gene lost 3 bases and the J gene lost 0 bases, with 16 bases spanning the gap. The CDR3 has 17 amino acids. CDR3 amino acids: CASSQLSGAISTDTQYF. The CDR3 DNA sequence: TGCGCCAGCAGCCAGCTTTCCGGGGCCATAAGCACAGATACGCAGTATTTT.

The genes are TRBV18 and TRBJ1-1; maybe TRBD1 (5 bases). CDR3 size: 14 residues. The germline V gene encodes CDR1 KGHSH and CDR2 LQKENI. V was clipped by 4 bases and J by 6 bases, with 15 bases between them. Written as DNA, the CDR3 is TGTGCCAGCTCACTCTTACAGGAGAAGGCTGAAGCTTTCTTT. Translating it yields CASSLLQEKAEAFF.

This clone was counted a few times. This chain links TRBV25-1 with TRBJ2-5, with a weak D call TRBD1 (6 bases). This CDR3 is 14 amino acids long. V was pared by 5 bases and J by 2 bases, with 12 bases between. Germline assignment: CDR1 MGHDK and CDR2 SYGVNS. The CDR3 nucleotides are TGTGCCAGCAGTCTGCACAGGGAGCAAGAGACCCAGTACTTC. Protein sequence: CASSLHREQETQYF.

This chain uses TRBV18 with TRBJ2-7; the D is unclear. The ends were cut back, 4 bases at V and 4 bases at J, with 8 bases in the middle. Germline V gene data show CDR1 as KGHSH and CDR2 as LQKENI. CDR3 length equals 12 residues. The CDR3: CASSRQVYEQYF. In DNA form, the CDR3 reads TGTGCCAGCTCACGGCAGGTTTACGAGCAGTACTTC.

The V call is TRBV7-8, the J call TRBJ1-3, with D unclear. V was shortened by 2 bases and J by 4 bases, with 3 bases between the two germline ends. The CDR3 consists of 12 residues. In germline, CDR1 is SGHVS, CDR2 FQNEAQ. The CDR3 here is CASSLNGNTIYF. The CDR3 region has the DNA TGTGCCAGCAGCTTAAACGGAAACACCATATATTTT. Full variable domain (missing parts from reference TRBV7-8 and TRBJ1-3): GAGVSQSPRYKVAKRGQDVALRCDPISGHVSLFWYQQALGQGPEFLTYFQNEAQLDKSGLPSDRFFAERPEGSVSTLKIQRTQQEDSAVYLCASSLNGNTIYFGEGSWLTVV.

V and J are TRBV27 and TRBJ1-2, with D unresolved. The CDR3 is made up of 13 amino acids. The V end lost 5 bases, the J end lost 4 bases, and 11 bases lay between the germline ends. CDR1 and CDR2 from the germline V gene are MNHEY and SMNVEV (reference sequence). The DNA of the CDR3 is TGTGCCAGCAGTCTCGGGCCTTTCTATGGCTACACCTTC. Translated, it gives CASSLGPFYGYTF.